The clone carrying this TCR beta chain has only a few counts. This specimen belongs to a study of technical replicates of blood from a few donors. Measured with immunoSEQ multiplex PCR; TCRdb has only the in-frame clones, and not every one. Of 9,500 to 15,000 clones in the sample, 60% to 80% are singletons; the top ten hold approximately 15%. There are 15 residues in the CDR3. Trimming took 4 bases from V and 5 from J; bases not matched to a gene: 11. Germline V gene data show CDR1 as SGHAT and CDR2 as FQNNGV. V gene TRBV11-2 combines with J gene TRBJ2-7, with 7 nucleotides matching TRBD1. This TCR was recovered from a human donor in good health. The source material was PBMCs. CDR3 protein: CASSSTTGYGNEQYF. CDR3 coding DNA: TGTGCCAGCAGCTCCACGACAGGGTATGGCAACGAGCAGTACTTC.